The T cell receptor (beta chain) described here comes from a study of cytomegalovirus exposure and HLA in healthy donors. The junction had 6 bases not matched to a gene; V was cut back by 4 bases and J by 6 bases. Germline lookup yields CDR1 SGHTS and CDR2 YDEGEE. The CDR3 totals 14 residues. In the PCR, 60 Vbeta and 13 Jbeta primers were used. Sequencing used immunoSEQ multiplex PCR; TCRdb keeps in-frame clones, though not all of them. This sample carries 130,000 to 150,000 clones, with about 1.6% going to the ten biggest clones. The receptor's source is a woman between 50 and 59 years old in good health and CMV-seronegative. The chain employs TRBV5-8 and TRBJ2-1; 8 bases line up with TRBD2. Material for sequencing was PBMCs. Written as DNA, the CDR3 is TGTGCCAGCAGCGGGACTAGGACAATCAATGAGCAGTTCTTC. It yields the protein CASSGTRTINEQFF.